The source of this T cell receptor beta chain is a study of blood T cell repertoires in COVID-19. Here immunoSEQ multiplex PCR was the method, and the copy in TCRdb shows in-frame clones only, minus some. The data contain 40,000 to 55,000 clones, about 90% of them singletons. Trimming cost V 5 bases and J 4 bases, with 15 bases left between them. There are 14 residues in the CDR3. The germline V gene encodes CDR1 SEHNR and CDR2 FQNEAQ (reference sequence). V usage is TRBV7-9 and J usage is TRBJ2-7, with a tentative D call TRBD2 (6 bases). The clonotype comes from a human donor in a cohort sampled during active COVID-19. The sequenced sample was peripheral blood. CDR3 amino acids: CASSRDSFWYEQYF. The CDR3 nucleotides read TGTGCCAGCAGCCGGGACTCCTTTTGGTACGAGCAGTACTTC.